What follows are 23 T cell receptor beta chains derived from one specimen sequenced in a study of T cells in Graves' hyperthyroidism and ophthalmopathy. TCR beta CDR3 regions were amplified from RNA transcripts. The primer set for the first-round RT-PCR of the TCR CDR3 was HTBI. TCRdb used MiXCR to reprocess the multiplex PCR reads, holding one entry per CDR3 protein. The table has hundreds of thousands of distinct CDR3 sequences, 16% seen once. The sample comprised blood. Every receptor here comes from a woman in her thirties or forties with Graves' ophthalmopathy.

Only a few counts were recorded for this clonotype. This sequence joins TRBV19 and TRBJ2-5; TRBD1 might be the D (5 bases). Germline CDR1 LNHDA, CDR2 SQIVND (reference sequence). The CDR3 covers 16 residues. V dropped 7 bases and J dropped 0 bases, with 18 bases sitting between them. This CDR3 reads CASIGAHYRNQETQYF. In nucleotides, the CDR3 is TGTGCCAGTATAGGGGCCCATTACAGGAACCAAGAGACCCAGTACTTC. Complete variable domain (other parts from reference TRBV19 and TRBJ2-5): DGGITQSPKYLFRKEGQNVTLSCEQNLNHDAMYWYRQDPGQGLRLIYYSQIVNDFQKGDIAEGYSVSREKKESFPLTVTSAQKNPTAFYLCASIGAHYRNQETQYFGPGTRLLVL.

The rearrangement uses TRBV5-1 and TRBJ2-2, with TRBD1 identical over 7 bases. Germline V gene lookup returns CDR1 SGHRS and CDR2 YFSETQ. After removal of 5 bases from V and 6 bases from J, the junction contained 7 bases not matched to a gene. The CDR3 spans 14 residues. CDR3 region: CASRRDQGAGELFF. DNA for the CDR3: TGCGCCAGCAGACGCGACCAGGGGGCCGGGGAGCTGTTTTTT.

A word on this clonotype: A much larger clone lies a single base off, so this may be a read error. The rearrangement uses TRBV30 and TRBJ2-7; D not resolved. Germline lookup yields CDR1 GTSNPN and CDR2 SVGIG (reference sequence). This CDR3 has 13 residues. Deletions cut 3 bases from V and 3 bases from J, with 12 bases between. The CDR3 loop reads CAWSRGNIYEQYF. CDR3 DNA: TGTGCCTGGAGCAGAGGAAACATCTACGAGCAGTACTTC.

This clonotype occurred a few times. V and J are TRBV18 and TRBJ2-2; TRBD2 matches 11 bases. The CDR3 has 15 amino acids. The V gene end was trimmed by 3 bases and the J gene end by 6 bases; junction bases not matched to a gene: 3. Per the germline V gene, CDR1 is KGHSH and CDR2 is LQKENI. In DNA form, the CDR3 reads TGTGCCAGCTCACCCACTAGCGGGAGACCCGGGGAGCTGTTTTTT. Its translation is CASSPTSGRPGELFF.

This clonotype was observed a few times. The chain has TRBV20-1 and TRBJ2-1; 12 bases match TRBD2. The V and J ends lost 6 bases and 10 bases, in that order; junction bases with no gene match: 7. The V gene's germline CDR1 is DFQATT and CDR2 SNEGSKA (reference sequence). The CDR3 totals 13 residues. In DNA form, the CDR3 reads TGCAGTGCCAGGACTAGCGGGGTAGGAGAGCAGTTCTTC. This translates into CSARTSGVGEQFF.

This clonotype was counted a few times. The chain uses TRBV27 and TRBJ2-1, with no clear D. Germline V gene data show CDR1 as MNHEY and CDR2 as SMNVEV (reference sequence). Trimming shortened V by 6 bases and J by 6 bases, and 12 bases separated the two germline ends. This CDR3 has 13 residues. CDR3 sequence: CASSRRSSNEQFF. As DNA, the CDR3 is TGTGCCAGCAGCCGTAGGTCGAGCAATGAGCAGTTCTTC.

This clonotype was found a few times. This chain links TRBV6-1 with TRBJ2-1; 7 nucleotides match TRBD2. Trimming at V came to 7 bases and at J to 6 bases, leaving 3 bases not matched to a gene. This CDR3 contains 12 residues. Germline CDR1 and CDR2: MNHNS and SASEGT. The CDR3 coding sequence is TGTGCCAGCACCCCGGGGGGCAATGAGCAGTTCTTC. Its translation: CASTPGGNEQFF.

This clonotype was detected a few times. V usage is TRBV5-1 and J usage is TRBJ2-5; D not resolved. In germline, CDR1 is SGHRS, CDR2 YFSETQ. V was pared by 4 bases and J by 1 base, with 5 bases between. The length of the CDR3 is 12 residues. The CDR3 nucleotides are TGCGCCAGCAGCATGACCCAAGAGACCCAGTACTTC. This gives the protein CASSMTQETQYF. The full variable domain, with the rest looked up from reference TRBV5-1 and TRBJ2-5, is KAGVTQTPRYLIKTRGQQVTLSCSPISGHRSVSWYQQTPGQGLQFLFEYFSETQRNKGNFPGRFSGRQFSNSRSEMNVSTLELGDSALYLCASSMTQETQYFGPGTRLLVL.

This sequence joins TRBV30 and TRBJ1-4; 9 bases line up with TRBD1. Unmatched junction bases numbered 8, after V lost 4 bases and J lost 8 bases. Looked up from germline, CDR1 is GTSNPN and CDR2 is SVGIG (reference sequence). The CDR3 sequence is 14 residues long. The CDR3 region has the DNA TGTGCCTGGAACCCGGGACAGGGAGGGGAAAAACTGTTTTTT. Translating it yields CAWNPGQGGEKLFF.

This clonotype was seen only a few times. The chain uses TRBV20-1 and TRBJ2-1, with 11 bases fitting TRBD2. V trimming: 0 bases; J trimming: 6 bases; junction bases outside the gene matches: 10. Looked up from germline, CDR1 is DFQATT and CDR2 is SNEGSKA (reference sequence). This CDR3 is 17 amino acids long. The CDR3 protein is CSARDPFSSGRRNEQFF. For the CDR3, the DNA is TGCAGTGCTAGAGATCCCTTTTCTAGCGGGAGGCGCAATGAGCAGTTCTTC.

There are many counts of this clonotype. This chain connects TRBV5-6 to TRBJ2-3; D may be TRBD1 (5 bases). The CDR3 extends over 13 amino acids. Germline V gene data show CDR1 as SGHDT and CDR2 as YYEEEE. V was pared by 4 bases and J by 4 bases, with 10 bases between. CDR3 nucleotide sequence: TGTGCCAGCAGCCCGCGCAGGGCAGATACGCAGTATTTT. This codes for CASSPRRADTQYF.

This clonotype was seen many times. CDR3 nucleotide sequence: TGCAGTGCTAGGTGGTCGGTGAACACTGAAGCTTTCTTT. This translates into CSARWSVNTEAFF. The V call is TRBV20-1, the J call TRBJ1-1; D is unclear. Looked up from germline, CDR1 is DFQATT and CDR2 is SNEGSKA (reference sequence). V was trimmed by 3 bases and J by 0 bases, leaving 8 bases between them. CDR3 length equals 13 residues.

Remarks on this clonotype: A single base separates this from a much larger clone, so it may be a read error. V usage is TRBV2 and J usage is TRBJ2-7; 9 positions match TRBD2. The CDR3 length is 16 residues. CDR1 and CDR2 from the germline V gene are SNHLY and FYNNEI. CDR3 in amino acids: CASSPTASGVPYEQHF. The CDR3 coding sequence is TGTGCCAGCAGCCCCACCGCTAGCGGGGTCCCCTACGAGCAGCACTTC.

A few counts support this clonotype. The J gene is TRBJ2-3, the V gene TRBV24-1; the match to TRBD2 covers 9 bases. The CDR3 covers 15 residues. CDR1 and CDR2 from the germline V gene are KGHDR and SFDVKD. The V gene end was trimmed by 4 bases and the J gene end by 4 bases; junction bases not matched to a gene: 5. The CDR3 sequence: CATSDPSGRPDTQYF. The CDR3 DNA is TGTGCCACCAGTGACCCAAGCGGGAGGCCAGATACGCAGTATTTT.

The chain recombines TRBV18 with TRBJ2-5; D gene ambiguous. V was clipped by 0 bases and J by 5 bases, with 7 bases between them. This CDR3 is built from 13 residues. CDR1 KGHSH and CDR2 LQKENI come from the germline V gene. CDR3 sequence reads: CASSPPVLETQYF. The CDR3 DNA reads as TGTGCCAGCTCACCACCGGTACTGGAGACCCAGTACTTC.

This clonotype showed up many times. The chain couples TRBV3-1 to TRBJ2-7; D assignment may be TRBD1 or TRBD2 (5 bases each). Germline V gene lookup returns CDR1 LGHDT and CDR2 YNNKEL (reference sequence). The germline V and J ends were trimmed by 4 bases and 3 bases, with 16 bases remaining between them. CDR3 length: 15 residues. DNA for the CDR3: TGTGCCAGCAGCCTTTCCTGGGGGATTGTCTACGAGCAGTACTTC. This sequence encodes CASSLSWGIVYEQYF.

Worth noting for this clonotype: This clone may be a read error of a much larger clone one base away. The V call is TRBV2, the J call TRBJ1-2; no clear D gene. CDR3 size: 12 residues. Germline V CDR1 and CDR2: SNHLY, FYNNEI. The V and J ends lost 4 bases and 10 bases respectively, with 13 bases between them. The CDR3 protein is CASSVTGDVYTF. The CDR3, as DNA: TGTGCCAGCAGTGTAACGGGAGATGTCTACACCTTC.

V is TRBV29-1 and J is TRBJ1-2; D is possibly TRBD1 (6 bases). CDR1 is SQVTM, CDR2 ANQGSEA, per germline. Deletions cut 4 bases from V and 1 base from J, with 16 bases between. The CDR3 covers 15 residues. CDR3 nucleotides: TGCAGCGTTGGGAAGGGGGTCACAGATAACTATGGCTACACCTTC. Amino acids: CSVGKGVTDNYGYTF.

This clonotype has more than one count but fewer than ten. DNA of the CDR3: TGTGCCAGTAGAGCCGGAATTGATACGCAGTATTTT. Protein product: CASRAGIDTQYF. This chain uses TRBV19 with TRBJ2-3; D is ambiguous. The germline V and J ends were trimmed by 6 bases and 6 bases, with 10 bases remaining between them. From germline, CDR1 is LNHDA and CDR2 SQIVND (reference sequence). The CDR3 contains 12 residues.

Ten or more counts support this clonotype. The V and J genes are TRBV6-1 and TRBJ2-2; no definite D call. The germline V gene has CDR1 MNHNS and CDR2 SASEGT. V was shortened by 5 bases and J by 7 bases, with 5 bases between the two germline ends. This CDR3 is built from 11 residues. DNA of the CDR3: TGTGCCAGCAGTCGCGACGGGGAGCTGTTTTTT. Translating gives CASSRDGELFF.

The rearrangement joins TRBV19 to TRBJ1-5; D unresolved. The CDR3 spans 15 residues. V was clipped by 3 bases and J by 1 base, with 10 bases between them. Germline V gene data show CDR1 as LNHDA and CDR2 as SQIVND (reference sequence). The CDR3 region has the DNA TGTGCCAGTAGTATTGCCAGGATAAGCAATCAGCCCCAGCATTTT. Protein: CASSIARISNQPQHF.

The rearrangement links TRBV6-4 to TRBJ2-3; TRBD2 agrees at 10 bases. CDR1 and CDR2 (germline): MRHNA, SNTAGT. This CDR3 has 16 amino acids. V lost 5 bases, J lost 5 bases, and 10 bases stayed unmatched. The CDR3 sequence: CASSPKGASGRDTQYF. The CDR3, as DNA: TGTGCCAGCAGTCCCAAGGGGGCTAGCGGGAGAGATACGCAGTATTTT.

A few counts support this clonotype. This chain connects TRBV2 to TRBJ2-2; TRBD1 might be the D (6 bases). In germline, CDR1 is SNHLY, CDR2 FYNNEI. Trimming left V 5 bases short and J 8 bases short, with 21 bases between. The CDR3 runs to 16 residues. The CDR3 DNA follows: TGTGCCAGCAGTCACCGGGACACCCATGTTTCAGGGGAGCTGTTTTTT. Its protein is CASSHRDTHVSGELFF.